This T cell receptor (beta chain) derives from a study of T cells in Graves' hyperthyroidism and ophthalmopathy. There were TCR beta CDR3 regions amplified from RNA transcripts. HTBI primers were employed in a first-round RT-PCR of the TCR CDR3. TCRdb re-called the multiplex PCR reads through MiXCR, storing one row per CDR3 protein. Seen here are 560,000 or so distinct CDR3 sequences, just under 20% observed once, and the top ten hold about 50%. This clonotype was found many times. In germline, CDR1 is SGHRS, CDR2 YFSETQ. The germline V and J ends were trimmed by 0 bases and 7 bases, with 10 bases remaining between them. The CDR3 is 14 amino acids.

This TCR was sampled from a man aged 40-49 years with Graves' ophthalmopathy. This chain connects TRBV5-1 to TRBJ2-2; the D is unclear. Sequencing was carried out using blood. The CDR3 here is CASSLEMSGGELFF. The CDR3 nucleotides read TGCGCCAGCAGCTTGGAGATGAGTGGCGGGGAGCTGTTTTTT.